The sequence of this T cell receptor (beta chain) was determined in a study of OX40 agonist ivuxolimab in advanced cancers. Looking at the study overall: Patients were treated with ivuxolimab, an agonistic anti-OX40 (CD134) antibody.

Sequencing used immunoSEQ multiplex PCR; TCRdb keeps in-frame clones, though not all of them. The data hold 65,000 to 95,000 clones, with around 90% observed a single time. This sample comprised CD4+ or CD8+ T cells sorted from blood, obtained in a trial of the OX40 agonist ivuxolimab. The sequence was obtained from an adult with an advanced solid tumor such as melanoma, head and neck, liver or kidney cancer.

Here the CDR3 DNA reads TGTGCCAGCAGCTCGCCCCCGAGGGGGAGGTATACTGAAGCTTTCTTT. Its translation: CASSSPPRGRYTEAFF. The chain joins TRBV9 to TRBJ1-1, with a weak D call TRBD1 (6 bases). The CDR3 is 16 amino acids. Looked up from germline, CDR1 is SGDLS and CDR2 is YYNGEE. The V end was cut by 4 bases, the J end by 5 bases, with 21 bases between.